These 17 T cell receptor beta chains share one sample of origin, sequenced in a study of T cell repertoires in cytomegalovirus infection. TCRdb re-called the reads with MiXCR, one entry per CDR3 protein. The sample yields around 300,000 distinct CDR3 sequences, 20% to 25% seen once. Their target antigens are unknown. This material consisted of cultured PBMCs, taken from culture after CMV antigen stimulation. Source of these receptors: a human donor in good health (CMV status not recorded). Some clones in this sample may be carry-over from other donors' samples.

CDR3 DNA sequence: TGTGCCAGCAGCCCTAGCGGGAGGGCAACCGGGGAGCTGTTTTTT. Encoded protein: CASSPSGRATGELFF. The rearrangement uses TRBV6-6 and TRBJ2-2; 12 nucleotides align to TRBD2. The CDR3 spans 15 residues. V gave up 6 bases and J gave up 5 bases; unmatched junction bases: 4. Germline CDR1 reads MNHNY; CDR2 reads SVGAGI (reference sequence).

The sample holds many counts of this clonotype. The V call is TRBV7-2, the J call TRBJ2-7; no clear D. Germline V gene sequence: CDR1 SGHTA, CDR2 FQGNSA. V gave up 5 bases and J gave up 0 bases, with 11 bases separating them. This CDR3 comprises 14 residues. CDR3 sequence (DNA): TGTGCCAGCAGCCTGATGACTGACTCCTACGAGCAGTACTTC. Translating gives CASSLMTDSYEQYF.

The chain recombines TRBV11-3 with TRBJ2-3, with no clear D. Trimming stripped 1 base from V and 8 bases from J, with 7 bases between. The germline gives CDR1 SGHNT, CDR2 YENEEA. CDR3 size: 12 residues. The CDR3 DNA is TGTGCCAGCAGCTTAGCCAGTCGTACGCAGTATTTT. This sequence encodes CASSLASRTQYF.

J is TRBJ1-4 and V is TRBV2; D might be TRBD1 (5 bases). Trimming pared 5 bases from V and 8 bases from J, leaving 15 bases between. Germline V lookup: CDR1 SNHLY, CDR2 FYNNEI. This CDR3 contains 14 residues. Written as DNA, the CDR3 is TGTGCCAGCAGTAGGGACGGCGGCGGGGAAAAACTGTTTTTT. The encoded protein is CASSRDGGGEKLFF. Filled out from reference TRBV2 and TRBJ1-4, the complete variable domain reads EPEVTQTPSHQVTQMGQEVILRCVPISNHLYFYWYRQILGQKVEFLVSFYNNEISEKSEIFDDQFSVERPDGSNFTLKIRSTKLEDSAMYFCASSRDGGGEKLFFGSGTQLSVL.

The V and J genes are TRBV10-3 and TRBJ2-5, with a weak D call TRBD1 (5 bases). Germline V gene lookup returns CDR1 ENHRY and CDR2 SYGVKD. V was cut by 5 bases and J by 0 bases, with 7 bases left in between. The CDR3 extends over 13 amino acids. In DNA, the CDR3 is TGTGCCATCAGTACAGGCCACCAAGAGACCCAGTACTTC. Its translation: CAISTGHQETQYF.

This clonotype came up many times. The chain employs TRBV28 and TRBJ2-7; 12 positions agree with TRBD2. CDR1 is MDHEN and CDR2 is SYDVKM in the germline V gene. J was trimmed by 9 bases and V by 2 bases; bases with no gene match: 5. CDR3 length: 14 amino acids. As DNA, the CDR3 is TGTGCCAGCAGTTTACTAGGACTAGCGGGACGGCAGTACTTC. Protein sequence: CASSLLGLAGRQYF.

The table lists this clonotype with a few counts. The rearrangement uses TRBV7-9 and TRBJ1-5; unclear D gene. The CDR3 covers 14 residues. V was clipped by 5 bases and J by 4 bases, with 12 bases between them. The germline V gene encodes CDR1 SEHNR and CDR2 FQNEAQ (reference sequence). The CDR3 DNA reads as TGTGCCAGCAGCCAGAATGGGCGGAATCAGCCCCAGCATTTT. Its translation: CASSQNGRNQPQHF.

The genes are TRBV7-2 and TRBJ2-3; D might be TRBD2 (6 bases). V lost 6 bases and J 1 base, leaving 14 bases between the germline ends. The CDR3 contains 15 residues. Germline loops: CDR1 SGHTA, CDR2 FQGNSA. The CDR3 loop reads CASSSAGMGTDTQYF. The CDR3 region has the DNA TGTGCCAGCAGTTCCGCGGGAATGGGCACAGATACGCAGTATTTT.

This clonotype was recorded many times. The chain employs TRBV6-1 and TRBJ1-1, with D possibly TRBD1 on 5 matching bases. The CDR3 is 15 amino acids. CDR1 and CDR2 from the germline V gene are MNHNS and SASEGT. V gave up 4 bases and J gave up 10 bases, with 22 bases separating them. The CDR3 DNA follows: TGTGCCAGCAGTGGTACAGGAACCCCTCTGGTTCCAGCTTTCTTT. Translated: CASSGTGTPLVPAFF.

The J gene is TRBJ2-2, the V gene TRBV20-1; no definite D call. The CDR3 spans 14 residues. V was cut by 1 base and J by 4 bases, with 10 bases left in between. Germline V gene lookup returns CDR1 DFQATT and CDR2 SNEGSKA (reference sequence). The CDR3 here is CSARAGSPTGELFF. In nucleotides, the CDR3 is TGCAGTGCTAGAGCTGGAAGTCCCACCGGGGAGCTGTTTTTT.

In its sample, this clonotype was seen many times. In nucleotides, the CDR3 is TGTGCCAGCAGCTTGAAGTGGAATGAGCAGTTCTTC. Its translation: CASSLKWNEQFF. The chain carries TRBV7-8 and TRBJ2-1; D is uncertain. This CDR3 is built from 12 residues. Germline V gene lookup returns CDR1 SGHVS and CDR2 FQNEAQ. V was pared by 3 bases and J by 7 bases, with 7 bases between.

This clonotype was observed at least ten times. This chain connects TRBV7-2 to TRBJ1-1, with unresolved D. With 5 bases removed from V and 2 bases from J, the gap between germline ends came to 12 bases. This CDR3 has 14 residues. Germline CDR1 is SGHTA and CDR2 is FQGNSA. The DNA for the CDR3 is TGTGCCAGCAGCCCTACGCTCCTCAACACTGAAGCTTTCTTT. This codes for CASSPTLLNTEAFF. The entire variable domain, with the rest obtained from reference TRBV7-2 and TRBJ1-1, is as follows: GAGVSQSPSNKVTEKGKDVELRCDPISGHTALYWYRQSLGQGLEFLIYFQGNSAPDKSGLPSDRFSAERTGGSVSTLTIQRTQQEDSAVYLCASSPTLLNTEAFFGQGTRLTVV.

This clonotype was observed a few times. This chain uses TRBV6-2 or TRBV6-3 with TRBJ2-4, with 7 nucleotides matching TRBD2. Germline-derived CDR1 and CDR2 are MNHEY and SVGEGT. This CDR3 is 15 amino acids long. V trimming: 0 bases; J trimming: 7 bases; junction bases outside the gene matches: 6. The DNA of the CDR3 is TGTGCCAGCAGTTACTCGACTAGCCGGGTGAACATTCAGTACTTC. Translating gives CASSYSTSRVNIQYF.

The CDR3 sequence: CATSRDRGSYEQYF. CDR3 coding DNA: TGTGCCACCAGCAGAGACAGGGGGTCCTACGAGCAGTACTTC. The V call is TRBV15, the J call TRBJ2-7; TRBD1 aligns across 7 bases. V gave up 0 bases and J gave up 1 base; unmatched junction bases: 0. The CDR3 runs 14 residues. Germline CDR1 LNHNV, CDR2 YYDKDF (reference sequence).

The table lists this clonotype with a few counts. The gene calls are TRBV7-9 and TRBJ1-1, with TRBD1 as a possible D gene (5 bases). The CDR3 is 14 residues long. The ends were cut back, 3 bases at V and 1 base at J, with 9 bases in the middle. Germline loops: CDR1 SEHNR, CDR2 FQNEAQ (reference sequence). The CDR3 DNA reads TGTGCCAGCAGCTTTACAGGAGGGAACACTGAAGCTTTCTTT. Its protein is CASSFTGGNTEAFF.

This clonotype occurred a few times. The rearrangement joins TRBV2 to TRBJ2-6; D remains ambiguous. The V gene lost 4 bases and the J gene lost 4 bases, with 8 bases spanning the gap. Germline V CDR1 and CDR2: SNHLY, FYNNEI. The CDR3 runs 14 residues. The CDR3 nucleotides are TGTGCCAGCAGTGGGTCCCGCGGGGCCAACGTCCTGACTTTC. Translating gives CASSGSRGANVLTF.

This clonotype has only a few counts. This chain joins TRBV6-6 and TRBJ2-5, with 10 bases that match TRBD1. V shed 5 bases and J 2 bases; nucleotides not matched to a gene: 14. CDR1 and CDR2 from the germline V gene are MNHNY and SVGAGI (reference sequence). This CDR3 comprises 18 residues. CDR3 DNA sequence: TGTGCCAGCAGTCACTTGAGGCGACTGGACAGGGGGCAAGAGACCCAGTACTTC. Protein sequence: CASSHLRRLDRGQETQYF.